The next 11 T cell receptor beta chains were all read from a single sample in a study of blood T cell repertoires in COVID-19. TCRdb keeps only in-frame clones here, not all; method: immunoSEQ multiplex PCR. The top ten hold under 6% of the sample, which has around 100,000 clones, 70% to 90% seen once. The sample was peripheral blood. The receptors stem from a woman between 45 and 65 years old with acute or convalescent COVID-19.

This clone was detected only a few times. The CDR3 DNA sequence: TGTGCCAGCAGCTTGTGGGACAGGGGAGACGAGCAGTACTTC. Amino acids: CASSLWDRGDEQYF. V and J are TRBV5-4 and TRBJ2-7, with 10 bases identical to TRBD1. The CDR3 consists of 14 residues. Trimming at V came to 1 base and at J to 5 bases, leaving 3 bases not matched to a gene. Germline-derived CDR1 and CDR2 are SGHNT and YYREEE (reference sequence).

As DNA, the CDR3 is TGTGCCAGCAGTTTTGGCGGGGAGCAGCCCCAGCATTTT. Translation gives CASSFGGEQPQHF. The chain joins TRBV12-3 or TRBV12-4 to TRBJ1-5; D remains unclear. V lost 3 bases and J 7 bases, leaving 10 bases between the germline ends. The CDR3 loop spans 13 amino acids.

J is TRBJ2-3 and V is TRBV6-1; 7 bases are shared with TRBD2. This CDR3 has 12 residues. CDR1 is MNHNS and CDR2 is SASEGT in the germline V gene. V gave up 1 base and J gave up 8 bases; unmatched junction bases: 0. CDR3 residues: CASSEGGGTQYF. The DNA for the CDR3 is TGTGCCAGCAGTGAAGGGGGGGGTACGCAGTATTTT.

This chain joins TRBV2 and TRBJ1-5; D perhaps matches TRBD1 (6 bases). Trimming left V 4 bases short and J 2 bases short, with 15 bases between. The CDR3 runs 16 residues. Germline V CDR1 and CDR2: SNHLY, FYNNEI. In nucleotides, the CDR3 is TGTGCCAGCAGTGGGGGCCGGACAGTGCGCAATCAGCCCCAGCATTTT. It specifies CASSGGRTVRNQPQHF.

The J gene is TRBJ1-4, the V gene TRBV12-3 or TRBV12-4; D is unresolved. This CDR3 comprises 12 residues. Deletions cut 6 bases from V and 1 base from J, with 3 bases between. DNA of the CDR3: TGTGCCAGCAGGCGAACTAATGAAAAACTGTTTTTT. This codes for CASRRTNEKLFF.

This chain joins TRBV7-2 and TRBJ1-5; D is ambiguous. Trimming left V 5 bases short and J 3 bases short, with 14 bases between. This CDR3 contains 15 residues. Germline V gene data show CDR1 as SGHTA and CDR2 as FQGNSA. This chain's CDR3 is CASSPRQSNNQPQHF. The CDR3 region has the DNA TGTGCCAGCAGCCCCCGCCAGTCAAACAATCAGCCCCAGCATTTT.

This chain joins TRBV28 and TRBJ2-5, with a weak D call TRBD1 (5 bases). This CDR3 has 13 amino acids. Trimming took off 3 bases at V and 13 bases at J, with 18 bases between the two ends. CDR1 and CDR2 (germline): MDHEN, SYDVKM. The CDR3 here is CASSLISSSGAYF. The CDR3 DNA follows: TGTGCCAGCAGTTTGATTTCATCTTCTGGGGCGTACTTC.

This rearrangement joins TRBV19 to TRBJ1-3; 9 bases are shared with TRBD1. The CDR3 has 15 residues. The germline V gene encodes CDR1 LNHDA and CDR2 SQIVND (reference sequence). The V gene end was trimmed by 4 bases and the J gene end by 3 bases; junction bases not matched to a gene: 4. The CDR3 loop is CASSTTGGNGNTIYF. CDR3 coding DNA: TGTGCCAGTAGTACGACAGGGGGAAATGGAAACACCATATATTTT. Full variable domain (rest looked up from reference TRBV19 and TRBJ1-3): DGGITQSPKYLFRKEGQNVTLSCEQNLNHDAMYWYRQDPGQGLRLIYYSQIVNDFQKGDIAEGYSVSREKKESFPLTVTSAQKNPTAFYLCASSTTGGNGNTIYFGEGSWLTVV.

For the CDR3, the DNA is TGTGCCAGCAGTTTATTCGGGGAGGCCAACGAGCAGTACTTC. Translation gives CASSLFGEANEQYF. This chain links TRBV28 with TRBJ2-7; the D gene is possibly TRBD2 (6 bases). V dropped 1 base and J dropped 5 bases, with 12 bases sitting between them. Germline CDR1 MDHEN, CDR2 SYDVKM. The CDR3 totals 14 residues. The full variable domain, completed using reference TRBV28 and TRBJ2-7, is DVKVTQSSRYLVKRTGEKVFLECVQDMDHENMFWYRQDPGLGLRLIYFSYDVKMKEKGDIPEGYSVSREKKERFSLILESASTNQTSMYLCASSLFGEANEQYFGPGTRLTVT.

The table lists this clone with a count of one. The chain uses TRBV11-2 and TRBJ2-4, with a tentative D call TRBD2 (6 bases). V was pared by 3 bases and J by 0 bases, with 12 bases between. The CDR3 has 16 residues. Germline V CDR1 and CDR2: SGHAT, FQNNGV. The CDR3 reads CASSLEGFLAKNIQYF. Here the CDR3 DNA reads TGTGCCAGCAGCTTGGAGGGGTTTCTAGCCAAAAACATTCAGTACTTC.

The gene calls are TRBV18 and TRBJ2-7; 11 bases agree with TRBD2. CDR3 length equals 16 residues. Trimming at V came to 1 base and at J to 5 bases, leaving 7 bases not matched to a gene. Germline values: CDR1 KGHSH, CDR2 LQKENI. The CDR3 is CASSPLGVLAGDEQYF. The CDR3 nucleotides read TGTGCCAGCTCACCACTTGGGGTACTAGCGGGAGACGAGCAGTACTTC. The entire variable domain, with the rest obtained from reference TRBV18 and TRBJ2-7, is as follows: NAGVMQNPRHLVRRRGQEARLRCSPMKGHSHVYWYRQLPEEGLKFMVYLQKENIIDESGMPKERFSAEFPKEGPSILRIQQVVRGDSAAYFCASSPLGVLAGDEQYFGPGTRLTVT.